The entry below gives a single TCR beta chain sequence along with its context. No antigen is known for it. Donors had no recently reported acute infections or vaccinations and were HIV-negative. The study separated CD4+ cells into CD45RA+ naive and CD45RA-negative memory subsets. This entry belongs to a study of shared clonotypes between healthy human individuals. General study points: Naive subsets tended to show greater estimated richness than memory subsets.

From germline, CDR1 is SGHNT and CDR2 YYREEE (reference sequence). CDR3 size: 17 residues. The V gene end was trimmed by 0 bases and the J gene end by 7 bases; junction bases not matched to a gene: 9. The material for each subset, its genomic DNA, was split evenly across several immunoSEQ plates. Here immunoSEQ multiplex PCR was the method, and the copy in TCRdb shows in-frame clones only, minus some. This sample has under 600,000 clones, with 95% to 96% found just once. V is TRBV5-4 and J is TRBJ2-1; 11 bases fit TRBD2. The sample was naive CD4+ T cells sorted from blood. Subset reported: CD45RA+ positively selected. This clonotype was sampled from a woman aged 25 to 39 in good health. The CDR3 bases are TGTGCCAGCAGCTTGGAGCCGACTAGCGGGATCTTGAATGAGCAGTTCTTC. It codes for CASSLEPTSGILNEQFF.